What follows is one T cell receptor (beta chain) and its context. The antigen remains unidentified. The CDR3 end shows no conserved phenylalanine or tryptophan, and so a read error is likely. This entry belongs to a study of regulatory T cells in long-lasting Graves disease. Turning to the study itself: The antithyroid drugs taken by newly diagnosed Graves' patients had been used for under 3 months. Study conclusions and caveats: Newly diagnosed patients shared 1,000 or so public clonotypes; persistent patients shared around 2,800.

Indicated time point: newly diagnosed GD, antithyroid drugs for less than 3 months. RNA isolated from PBMCs was used to make the TCR library. The germline V gene has CDR1 MNHEY and CDR2 SVGEGT. The CDR3 covers 13 residues. V was trimmed by 6 bases and J by 0 bases, leaving 7 bases between them. Investigators prepared the TCR beta libraries by applying iRepertoire HTBI primers and Arm-PCR of CDR3 regions. Each CDR3 protein is one row after TCRdb ran MiXCR on the multiplex PCR reads. The sample records more than 400,000 distinct CDR3 sequences, approximately 16% being singletons. These data are also associated with another study on T cells in Graves' hyperthyroidism and ophthalmopathy. That work contributes: Graves' hyperthyroidism is called stable when ophthalmopathy does not progress within 18 months.

The rearrangement links TRBV6-2 or TRBV6-3 to TRBJ2-3, with D perhaps given as TRBD1 or TRBD2 (5 bases each). The clonotype was recovered from a woman aged 25 to 39 with Graves disease. The sequencing used peripheral blood mononuclear cells (PBMCs), collected at new diagnosis, from a patient treated with antithyroid drugs. CDR3 DNA sequence: TGTGCCAGCAGGGGACGGAGCACAGATACGCAGTATTCT. It translates to CASRGRSTDTQYS.